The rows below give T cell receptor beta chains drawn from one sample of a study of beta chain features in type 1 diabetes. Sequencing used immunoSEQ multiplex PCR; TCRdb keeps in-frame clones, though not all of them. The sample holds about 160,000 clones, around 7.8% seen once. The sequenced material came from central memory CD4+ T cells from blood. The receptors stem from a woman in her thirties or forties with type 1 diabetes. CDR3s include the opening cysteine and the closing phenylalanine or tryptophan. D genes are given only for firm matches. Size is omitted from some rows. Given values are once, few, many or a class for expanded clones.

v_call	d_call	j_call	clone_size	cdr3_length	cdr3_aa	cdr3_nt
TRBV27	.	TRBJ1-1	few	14	CASSLGKRGTEAFF	TGTGCCAGCAGTTTAGGCAAGAGAGGCACTGAAGCTTTCTTT
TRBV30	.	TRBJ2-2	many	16	CAWSFLGRPNTGELFF	TGTGCCTGGAGTTTCCTCGGCAGGCCGAACACCGGGGAGCTGTTTTTT
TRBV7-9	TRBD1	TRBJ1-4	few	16	CASSLVFGTVNEKLFF	TGTGCCAGCAGCTTAGTCTTTGGGACAGTTAATGAAAAACTGTTTTTT
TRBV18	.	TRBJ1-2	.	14	CASASRGTNYGYTF	TGTGCCAGCGCCAGCCGGGGGACGAACTATGGCTACACCTTC
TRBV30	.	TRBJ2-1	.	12	CAWSPTGPEQFF	TGTGCCTGGAGCCCTACAGGGCCCGAGCAGTTCTTC
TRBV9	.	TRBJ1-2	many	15	CASSVASRRSGGYTF	TGTGCCAGCAGCGTAGCGAGCCGCCGCAGCGGTGGCTACACCTTC
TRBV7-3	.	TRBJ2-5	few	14	CASSLNAGAETQYF	TGTGCCAGCAGCTTAAACGCAGGGGCCGAGACCCAGTACTTC
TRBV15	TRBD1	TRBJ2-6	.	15	CATSKQGAGANVLTF	TGTGCCACCAGCAAACAGGGGGCAGGGGCCAACGTCCTGACTTTC
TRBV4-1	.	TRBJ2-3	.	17	CASSQEMVGTRTDTQYF	TGCGCCAGCAGCCAAGAAATGGTAGGGACACGCACAGATACGCAGTATTTT
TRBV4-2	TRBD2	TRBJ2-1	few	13	CASSQMTREEQFF	TGTGCCAGCAGCCAAATGACGCGGGAGGAGCAGTTCTTC
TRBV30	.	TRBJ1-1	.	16	CAWTGRSGAMNTEAFF	TGTGCCTGGACCGGGAGGTCAGGGGCCATGAACACTGAAGCTTTCTTT
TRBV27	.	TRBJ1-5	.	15	CASSLEFGSNQPQHF	TGTGCCAGCAGTTTAGAATTCGGTAGCAATCAGCCCCAGCATTTT
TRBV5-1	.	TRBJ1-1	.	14	CASSLAGDGTEAFF	TGCGCCAGCAGCTTGGCAGGGGATGGCACTGAAGCTTTCTTT
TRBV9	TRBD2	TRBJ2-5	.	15	CASSVSLAGEETQYF	TGTGCCAGCAGCGTAAGCCTAGCGGGAGAAGAGACCCAGTACTTC
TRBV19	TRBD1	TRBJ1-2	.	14	CASSDRGPNYGYTF	TGTGCCAGTAGTGACAGGGGGCCCAACTATGGCTACACCTTC
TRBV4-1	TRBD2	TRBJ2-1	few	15	CASSQELAGDNEQFF	TGCGCCAGCAGCCAAGAGCTAGCGGGCGACAATGAGCAGTTCTTC
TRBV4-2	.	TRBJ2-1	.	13	CASSQGTYNEQFF	TGTGCCAGCAGCCAGGGCACCTACAATGAGCAGTTCTTC
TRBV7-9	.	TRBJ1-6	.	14	CASSLGDKNSPLHF	TGTGCCAGCAGCTTGGGGGACAAGAATTCACCCCTCCACTTT
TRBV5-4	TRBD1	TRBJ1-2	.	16	CASSLDAQGRLNGYTF	TGTGCCAGCAGCTTGGACGCACAGGGGAGGCTAAATGGCTACACCTTC
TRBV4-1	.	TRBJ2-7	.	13	CASSQQTTYEQYF	TGCGCCAGCAGCCAACAGACGACATACGAGCAGTACTTC
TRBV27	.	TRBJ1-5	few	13	CASSEGGYQPQHF	TGTGCCAGCAGTGAAGGGGGATATCAGCCCCAGCATTTT
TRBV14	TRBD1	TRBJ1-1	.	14	CASSHGTANTEAFF	TGTGCCAGCAGCCACGGGACAGCGAACACTGAAGCTTTCTTT
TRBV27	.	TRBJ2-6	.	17	CASSLWSGDSGANVLTF	TGTGCCAGCAGTTTGTGGTCGGGAGACTCTGGGGCCAACGTCCTGACTTTC
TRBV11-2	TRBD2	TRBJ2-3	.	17	CASSQDLAGEYTDTQYF	TGTGCCAGCAGCCAAGATCTGGCGGGAGAGTACACAGATACGCAGTATTTT
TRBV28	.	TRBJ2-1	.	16	CASSLAGTSSYNEQFF	TGTGCCAGCAGTTTAGCGGGGACTTCCTCCTACAATGAGCAGTTCTTC
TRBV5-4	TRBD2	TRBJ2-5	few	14	CASRDGRAAETQYF	TGTGCCAGCAGGGACGGGAGGGCCGCGGAGACCCAGTACTTC
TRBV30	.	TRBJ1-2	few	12	CASSRRADGYTF	TGTGCCTCCTCGAGGAGGGCGGATGGCTACACCTTC
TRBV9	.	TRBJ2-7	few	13	CASSVDGNYEQYF	TGTGCCAGCAGCGTGGACGGGAACTACGAGCAGTACTTC
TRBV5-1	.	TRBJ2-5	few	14	CASSLDPLTGAQYF	TGCGCCAGCAGCTTGGATCCGCTTACGGGGGCCCAGTACTTC
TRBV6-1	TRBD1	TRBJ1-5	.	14	CASSSTGPDQPQHF	TGTGCCAGCAGTTCGACAGGGCCCGATCAGCCCCAGCATTTT
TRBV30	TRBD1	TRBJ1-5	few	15	CAWSYRDRFGQPQHF	TGTGCCTGGAGCTACCGGGACAGGTTCGGACAGCCCCAGCATTTT
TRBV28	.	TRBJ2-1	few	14	CASSLVGQYNEQFF	TGTGCCAGCAGTTTGGTAGGACAGTACAATGAGCAGTTCTTC
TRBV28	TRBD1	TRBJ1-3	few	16	CASSLTLQGSGNTIYF	TGTGCCAGCAGCCTAACGCTACAGGGGTCTGGAAACACCATATATTTT
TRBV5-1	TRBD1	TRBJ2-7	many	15	CASSFPGQGVYEQYF	TGCGCCAGCAGCTTTCCGGGACAGGGGGTCTACGAGCAGTACTTC
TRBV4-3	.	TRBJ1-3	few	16	CASSQDQGQAGNTIYF	TGCGCCAGCAGCCAAGATCAGGGGCAGGCTGGAAACACCATATATTTT
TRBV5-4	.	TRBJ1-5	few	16	CASSGLYGGRDQPQHF	TGTGCCAGCAGCGGCTTGTACGGGGGGAGGGATCAGCCCCAGCATTTT
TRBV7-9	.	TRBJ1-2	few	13	CASSLATGDGYTF	TGTGCCAGCAGCTTAGCGACCGGGGATGGCTACACCTTC
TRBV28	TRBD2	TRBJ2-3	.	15	CASSSQRGGTDTQYF	TGTGCCAGCAGTTCCCAGCGGGGGGGGACAGATACGCAGTATTTT
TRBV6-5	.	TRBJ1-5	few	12	CASRTGSQPQHF	TGTGCCAGCAGGACAGGTAGTCAGCCCCAGCATTTT
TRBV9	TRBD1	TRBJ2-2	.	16	CASSVAVRGRTGELFF	TGTGCCAGCAGCGTAGCTGTCAGGGGGCGGACCGGGGAGCTGTTTTTT
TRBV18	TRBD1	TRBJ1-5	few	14	CASSATGDRQPQHF	TGTGCCAGCTCAGCAACAGGGGACCGTCAGCCCCAGCATTTT
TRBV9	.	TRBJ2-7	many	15	CASSVARDTQGEQYF	TGTGCCAGCAGCGTAGCTCGGGACACCCAGGGGGAGCAGTACTTC
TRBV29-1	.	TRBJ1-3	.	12	CSVGSVGNTIYF	TGCAGCGTTGGTTCGGTGGGAAACACCATATATTTT
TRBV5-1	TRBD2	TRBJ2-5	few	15	CASSLGLAGQETQYF	TGCGCCAGCAGCTTGGGACTAGCGGGGCAGGAGACCCAGTACTTC
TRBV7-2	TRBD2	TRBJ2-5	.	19	CASSSEGAGGQLRGETQYF	TGTGCCAGCAGCTCGGAAGGGGCGGGAGGACAATTGAGGGGGGAGACCCAGTACTTC
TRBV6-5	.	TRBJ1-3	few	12	CATSGAGNTIYF	TGTGCCACGTCGGGAGCGGGAAACACCATATATTTT
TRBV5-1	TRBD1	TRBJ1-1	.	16	CASSLGDRGGNTEAFF	TGCGCCAGCAGCTTGGGGGACAGGGGAGGGAACACTGAAGCTTTCTTT
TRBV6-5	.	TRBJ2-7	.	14	CASRMGHNTYEQYF	TGTGCCAGCAGAATGGGACATAATACCTACGAGCAGTACTTC
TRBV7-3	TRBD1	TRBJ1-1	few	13	CASSETGTTEAFF	TGTGCCAGCAGCGAGACAGGGACCACTGAAGCTTTCTTT